This TCR beta chain was recovered during a study of identical twins. TCRdb used MiXCR to reprocess the 5' RACE reads, holding one entry per CDR3 protein. This table has 600,000 to 800,000 distinct CDR3 sequences, 21% appearing once. The V and J ends lost 7 bases and 6 bases respectively, with 13 bases between them. CDR1 is ENHRY and CDR2 is SYGVKD in the germline V gene. This CDR3 comprises 12 residues. This sample also belongs to another study, concerning T cells expressing NK-cell markers.

The gene calls are TRBV10-3 and TRBJ2-7; weak D call: TRBD2 (7 bases). Sequenced: PBMCs. This TCR derives from a woman aged 18-30 years in good health. CDR3 bases: TGTGCCATCAATCCAGGGGAGGGCGAGCAGTACTTC. It encodes CAINPGEGEQYF.